This TCR beta chain was documented in a study of blood T cell repertoires in COVID-19. Whole-study context: Sites in the United States, Italy and Spain provided acute and convalescent COVID-19 samples. From T cells, B-cell-depleted T cells, or PBMCs came the material, which was cDNA or gDNA.

Clones were read by immunoSEQ multiplex PCR, and TCRdb kept only the in-frame ones, dropping some. The sample gives about 260,000 clones, 80% to 90% of which show up once; 4% to 4.5% is in the top ten. The sequenced sample consisted of peripheral blood. The clonotype comes from a man in his 60s with acute or convalescent COVID-19.

CDR3 region: CSVRRGNNSPLHF. DNA of the CDR3: TGCAGCGTTCGCAGGGGGAATAATTCACCCCTCCACTTT. This chain uses TRBV29-1 with TRBJ1-6; 7 positions match TRBD1. CDR1 is SQVTM, CDR2 ANQGSEA, per germline. V trimming: 5 bases; J trimming: 5 bases; junction bases outside the gene matches: 3. This CDR3 spans 13 amino acids. Based on the CDR3 plus reference TRBV29-1 and TRBJ1-6, the full variable domain is SAVISQKPSRDICQRGTSLTIQCQVDSQVTMMFWYRQQPGQSLTLIATANQGSEATYESGFVIDKFPISRPNLTFSTLTVSNMSPEDSSIYLCSVRRGNNSPLHFGNGTRLTVT.